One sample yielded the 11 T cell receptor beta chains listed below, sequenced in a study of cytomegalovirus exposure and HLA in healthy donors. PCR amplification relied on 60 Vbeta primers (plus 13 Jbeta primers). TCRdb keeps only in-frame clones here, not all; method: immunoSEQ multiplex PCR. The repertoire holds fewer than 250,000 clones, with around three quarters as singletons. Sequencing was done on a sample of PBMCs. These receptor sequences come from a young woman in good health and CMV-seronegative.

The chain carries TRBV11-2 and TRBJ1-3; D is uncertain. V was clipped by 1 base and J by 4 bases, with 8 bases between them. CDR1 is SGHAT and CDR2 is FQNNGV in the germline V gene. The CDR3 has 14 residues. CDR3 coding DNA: TGTGCCAGCAGCTTAGGGGCTTACGGAAACACCATATATTTT. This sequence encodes CASSLGAYGNTIYF.

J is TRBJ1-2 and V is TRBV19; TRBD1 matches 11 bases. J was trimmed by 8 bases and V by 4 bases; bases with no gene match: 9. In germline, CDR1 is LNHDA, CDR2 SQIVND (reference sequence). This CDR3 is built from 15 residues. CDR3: CASSTGTGGWSGYTF. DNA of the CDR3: TGTGCCAGTAGTACGGGGACAGGGGGATGGAGCGGCTACACCTTC.

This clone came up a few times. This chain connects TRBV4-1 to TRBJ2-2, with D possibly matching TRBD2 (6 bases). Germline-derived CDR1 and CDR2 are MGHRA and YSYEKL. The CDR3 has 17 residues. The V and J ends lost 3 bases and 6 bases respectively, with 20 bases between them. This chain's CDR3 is CASSQGGLTLRAGELFF. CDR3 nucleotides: TGCGCCAGCAGCCAGGGAGGACTAACTCTGAGGGCCGGGGAGCTGTTTTTT.

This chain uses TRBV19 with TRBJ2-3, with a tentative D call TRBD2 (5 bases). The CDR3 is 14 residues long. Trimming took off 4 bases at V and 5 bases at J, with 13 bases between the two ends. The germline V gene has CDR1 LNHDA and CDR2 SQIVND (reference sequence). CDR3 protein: CASSRSTMLDTQYF. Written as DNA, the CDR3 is TGTGCCAGTAGTAGATCGACTATGTTAGATACGCAGTATTTT. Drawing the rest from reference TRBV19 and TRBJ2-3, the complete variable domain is DGGITQSPKYLFRKEGQNVTLSCEQNLNHDAMYWYRQDPGQGLRLIYYSQIVNDFQKGDIAEGYSVSREKKESFPLTVTSAQKNPTAFYLCASSRSTMLDTQYFGPGTRLTVL.

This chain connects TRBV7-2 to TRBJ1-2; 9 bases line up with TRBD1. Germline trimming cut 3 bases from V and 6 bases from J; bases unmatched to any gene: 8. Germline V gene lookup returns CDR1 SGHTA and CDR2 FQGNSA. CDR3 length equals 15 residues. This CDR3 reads CASSLGPGQGHGYTF. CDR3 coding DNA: TGTGCCAGCAGCTTGGGTCCGGGACAGGGTCATGGCTACACCTTC.

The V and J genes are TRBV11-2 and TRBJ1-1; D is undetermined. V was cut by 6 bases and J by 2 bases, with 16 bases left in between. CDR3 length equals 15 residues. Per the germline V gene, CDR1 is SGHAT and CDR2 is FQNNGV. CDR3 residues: CASRNLFPGNTEAFF. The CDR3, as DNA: TGTGCCAGCAGAAATCTTTTCCCCGGTAACACTGAAGCTTTCTTT.

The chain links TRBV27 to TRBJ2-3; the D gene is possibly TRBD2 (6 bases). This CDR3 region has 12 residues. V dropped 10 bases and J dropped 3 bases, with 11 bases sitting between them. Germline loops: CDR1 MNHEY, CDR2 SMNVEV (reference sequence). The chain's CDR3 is CATTSPTDTQYF. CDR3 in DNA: TGTGCCACTACTAGCCCAACAGATACGCAGTATTTT.

In DNA form, the CDR3 reads TGTGCCAGTAGACCACAGGGGGCAGAAGCTTTCTTT. This encodes CASRPQGAEAFF. The V and J genes are TRBV19 and TRBJ1-1; 9 bases align to TRBD1. Germline loops: CDR1 LNHDA, CDR2 SQIVND (reference sequence). V lost 6 bases to trimming and J lost 8 bases; unmatched junction nucleotides: 4. The CDR3 has 12 residues.

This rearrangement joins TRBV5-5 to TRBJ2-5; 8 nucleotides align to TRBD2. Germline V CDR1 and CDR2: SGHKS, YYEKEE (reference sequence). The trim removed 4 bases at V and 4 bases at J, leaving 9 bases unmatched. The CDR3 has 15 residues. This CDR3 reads CASSPGLGLTETQYF. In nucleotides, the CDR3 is TGTGCCAGCAGCCCGGGACTAGGGCTGACAGAGACCCAGTACTTC.

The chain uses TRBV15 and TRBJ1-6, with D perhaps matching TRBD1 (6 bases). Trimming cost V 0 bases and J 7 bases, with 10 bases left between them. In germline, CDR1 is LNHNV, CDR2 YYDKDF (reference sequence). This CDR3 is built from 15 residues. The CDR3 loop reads CATSRDLDRNSPLHF. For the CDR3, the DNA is TGTGCCACCAGCAGAGATTTGGACAGAAATTCACCCCTCCACTTT.

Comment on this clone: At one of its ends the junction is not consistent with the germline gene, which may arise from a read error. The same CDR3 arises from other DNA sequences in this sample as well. CDR3 sequence: CASRMSNSNQPQHF. The CDR3 DNA follows: TGTGCCAGCAGGATGAGTAATAGCAATCAGCCCCAGCACTTT. V is TRBV28 and J is TRBJ1-5; unclear D gene. Germline loops: CDR1 MDHEN, CDR2 SYDVKM. The CDR3 is 14 residues long.